One and the same sample provided the 18 T cell receptor beta chains below, sequenced in a study of regulatory T cells in long-lasting Graves disease. The time point is: persistent/refractory GD, antithyroid drugs over 5 years with positive TRAb. PBMCs were the source of the RNA used for TCR sequencing. With iRepertoire HTBI primers and Arm-PCR of CDR3 regions, TCR beta libraries were built. Via MiXCR, TCRdb re-called the multiplex PCR reads, giving one row per CDR3 protein. The sample has hundreds of thousands of distinct CDR3 sequences, more than 20% seen once. The sequences come from peripheral blood mononuclear cells (PBMCs), collected when the disease was refractory, from a patient treated with antithyroid drugs. The receptors stem from a female donor with Graves disease.

The sample holds many counts of this clonotype. The V call is TRBV6-1, the J call TRBJ1-5; the D gene is possibly TRBD1 (6 bases). The length of the CDR3 is 15 residues. Trimming left V 8 bases short and J 2 bases short, with 16 bases between. Germline CDR1 is MNHNS and CDR2 is SASEGT. As DNA, the CDR3 is TGTGCCAGCCGCTCCCCCGGGGGCGGCAATCAGCCCCAGCATTTT. It codes for CASRSPGGGNQPQHF.

V gene TRBV20-1 combines with J gene TRBJ2-7; 8 bases fit TRBD2. Germline V gives CDR1 DFQATT, CDR2 SNEGSKA (reference sequence). Trimming cost V 0 bases and J 3 bases; bases outside gene matches: 10. The CDR3 is 16 residues long. The CDR3, as DNA: TGCAGTGCTAGAGATCTCAGAAAGCGGGAGTTCTACGAGCAGTACTTC. Its translation: CSARDLRKREFYEQYF.

This clonotype was seen a few times. This chain links TRBV20-1 with TRBJ2-7; 7 positions agree with TRBD1. The junction had 6 bases not matched to a gene; V was cut back by 6 bases and J by 1 base. Germline V gives CDR1 DFQATT, CDR2 SNEGSKA (reference sequence). The CDR3 extends over 13 amino acids. The chain's CDR3 is CSAKGALSYEQYF. The CDR3, as DNA: TGCAGTGCGAAGGGGGCTCTATCCTACGAGCAGTACTTC.

CDR3 sequence reads: CASSWGEATSNQPQHF. CDR3 nucleotide sequence: TGCGCCAGCAGCTGGGGGGAGGCTACGAGCAATCAGCCCCAGCATTTT. V is TRBV5-1 and J is TRBJ1-5; perhaps TRBD1 as D (5 bases). The germline V gene encodes CDR1 SGHRS and CDR2 YFSETQ. The CDR3 totals 16 residues. Deletions cut 3 bases from V and 1 base from J, with 14 bases between. The entire variable domain, with the rest obtained from reference TRBV5-1 and TRBJ1-5, is as follows: KAGVTQTPRYLIKTRGQQVTLSCSPISGHRSVSWYQQTPGQGLQFLFEYFSETQRNKGNFPGRFSGRQFSNSRSEMNVSTLELGDSALYLCASSWGEATSNQPQHFGDGTRLSIL.

In this sample, this clonotype turned up many times. The chain carries TRBV10-3 and TRBJ1-1, with D uncertain. The CDR3 runs to 14 residues. V was shortened by 10 bases and J by 5 bases, with 20 bases between the two germline ends. Germline loops: CDR1 ENHRY, CDR2 SYGVKD. The CDR3 region is CASKPGSTRTEAFF. The CDR3 coding sequence is TGTGCCAGCAAACCGGGCTCGACGAGGACTGAAGCTTTCTTT.

This clonotype was found many times. This chain joins TRBV7-8 and TRBJ2-7; D is possibly TRBD1 (6 bases). The CDR3 sequence is 15 residues long. In germline, CDR1 is SGHVS, CDR2 FQNEAQ. Trimming took off 5 bases at V and 4 bases at J, with 18 bases between the two ends. CDR3 sequence reads: CASSLGTLFIYEQYF. Written as DNA, the CDR3 is TGTGCCAGCAGCCTAGGGACACTGTTCATTTACGAGCAGTACTTC.

Remarks on this clonotype: A read error may be the cause here, since a much bigger clone is one base away. This sequence joins TRBV28 and TRBJ1-1, with D possibly matching TRBD1 (6 bases). This CDR3 spans 16 amino acids. CDR1 MDHEN and CDR2 SYDVKM come from the germline V gene. The CDR3 DNA sequence: TGTGCCAGCAGCACCCTACCGGGACAAATGAACACTAAAGCTTTCTTT. Protein product: CASSTLPGQMNTKAFF.

In regard to this clonotype: A much larger clone differs by one base, so this may be a read error. The chain couples TRBV20-1 to TRBJ2-5; D is unclear. From germline, CDR1 is DFQATT and CDR2 SNEGSKA (reference sequence). The CDR3 has 10 residues. Trimming removed 3 bases from V and 7 bases from J, with 6 bases in between. In nucleotides, the CDR3 is TGCAGTGCTAGTATAGGGACCCAGTACTTC. Translating it yields CSASIGTQYF.

The chain has TRBV14 and TRBJ1-1; 7 positions match TRBD1. With V trimmed by 2 bases and J by 7 bases, 10 bases remained unmatched. The CDR3 runs 15 residues. Germline CDR1 SGHDN, CDR2 FVKESK. The DNA of the CDR3 is TGTGCCAGCAGCCAATACCCTGGGACAGACTTTGAAGCTTTCTTT. This translates into CASSQYPGTDFEAFF.

The sample holds one count of this clonotype. This chain connects TRBV6-1 to TRBJ1-5, with 7 bases identical to TRBD1. The V and J ends lost 6 bases and 2 bases, in that order; junction bases with no gene match: 4. This CDR3 comprises 14 residues. Germline V lookup: CDR1 MNHNS, CDR2 SASEGT. The CDR3, as DNA: TGTGCCAGCAGGATTGGACAGGGCAATCAGCCCCAGCATTTT. Its protein is CASRIGQGNQPQHF.

This chain uses TRBV13 with TRBJ2-3, with TRBD2 matching over 7 bases. Germline V gene lookup returns CDR1 PRHDT and CDR2 FYEKMQ (reference sequence). The V segment lost 6 bases and the J segment 6 bases; nucleotides outside the gene matches: 12. The CDR3 is 15 residues long. CDR3 loop: CASRPGTTQGDTQYF. The CDR3 DNA reads as TGTGCCAGCAGACCCGGGACTACCCAAGGGGATACGCAGTATTTT. The full variable domain, in which reference TRBV13 and TRBJ2-3 provide the parts outside the CDR3, is AAGVIQSPRHLIKEKRETATLKCYPIPRHDTVYWYQQGPGQDPQFLISFYEKMQSDKGSIPDRFSAQQFSDYHSELNMSSLELGDSALYFCASRPGTTQGDTQYFGPGTRLTVL.

This clonotype was detected a few times. The V and J genes are TRBV9 and TRBJ2-2; D remains unclear. V lost 6 bases to trimming and J lost 0 bases, with 12 bases between them. CDR1 is SGDLS and CDR2 is YYNGEE in the germline V gene. The length of the CDR3 is 15 residues. The CDR3 DNA reads TGTGCCAGCACCCCTCTGGGGACGAACACCGGGGAGCTGTTTTTT. It translates to CASTPLGTNTGELFF. Combining the CDR3 with reference TRBV9 and TRBJ2-2 gives the whole variable domain DSGVTQTPKHLITATGQRVTLRCSPRSGDLSVYWYQQSLDQGLQFLIQYYNGEERAKGNILERFSAQQFPDLHSELNLSSLELGDSALYFCASTPLGTNTGELFFGEGSRLTVL.

This clonotype was seen more than once but under ten times. CDR3 sequence: CASSEFGNSYNEQFF. CDR3 DNA sequence: TGTGCCAGCAGTGAATTCGGGAACTCCTACAATGAGCAGTTCTTC. The chain links TRBV2 to TRBJ2-1; a weak D match, TRBD2 (5 bases). The CDR3 spans 15 residues. Trimming took off 2 bases at V and 0 bases at J, with 8 bases between the two ends. Germline CDR1 SNHLY, CDR2 FYNNEI.

At least ten counts were recorded for this clonotype. The chain joins TRBV24-1 to TRBJ2-5, with D perhaps TRBD1 (5 bases). V was clipped by 3 bases and J by 1 base, with 8 bases between them. The germline V gene encodes CDR1 KGHDR and CDR2 SFDVKD. This CDR3 region has 14 residues. The CDR3 bases are TGTGCCACCAGTGATGATGACAGCCAAGAGACCCAGTACTTC. The encoded protein is CATSDDDSQETQYF.

This clonotype was observed a handful of times. V gene TRBV3-1 combines with J gene TRBJ2-2; the D gene is possibly TRBD2 (6 bases). Trimming took 4 bases from V and 3 from J, leaving 12 bases between them. Germline-derived CDR1 and CDR2 are LGHDT and YNNKEL (reference sequence). This CDR3 spans 15 amino acids. The CDR3 DNA sequence: TGTGCCAGCAGCCCACCCGAGCGGGACACCGGGGAGCTGTTTTTT. Its translation: CASSPPERDTGELFF.

This clonotype was seen many times. This chain joins TRBV2 and TRBJ2-7; D unclear. V was cut by 4 bases and J by 3 bases, with 7 bases left in between. Germline values: CDR1 SNHLY, CDR2 FYNNEI. The CDR3 covers 12 residues. The CDR3 coding sequence is TGTGCCAGCAGTGTTAGGAACTACGAGCAGTACTTC. Translation: CASSVRNYEQYF.

The chain carries TRBV20-1 and TRBJ2-4, with 11 nucleotides matching TRBD2. J was trimmed by 8 bases and V by 5 bases; bases with no gene match: 11. The CDR3 consists of 15 residues. Germline CDR1 DFQATT, CDR2 SNEGSKA (reference sequence). The CDR3 sequence is CSAGPTSGRSDIQYF. CDR3 DNA sequence: TGCAGTGCTGGCCCCACTAGCGGGAGATCCGACATTCAGTACTTC.

This chain connects TRBV29-1 to TRBJ2-7; TRBD2 agrees at 8 bases. V dropped 7 bases and J dropped 5; count of bases not matched to a gene: 10. This CDR3 region has 13 residues. Germline V gene lookup returns CDR1 SQVTM and CDR2 ANQGSEA. Here the CDR3 DNA reads TGCAGCGCCAAACCCGGGACTAGGAACGAGCAGTACTTC. Its protein is CSAKPGTRNEQYF.